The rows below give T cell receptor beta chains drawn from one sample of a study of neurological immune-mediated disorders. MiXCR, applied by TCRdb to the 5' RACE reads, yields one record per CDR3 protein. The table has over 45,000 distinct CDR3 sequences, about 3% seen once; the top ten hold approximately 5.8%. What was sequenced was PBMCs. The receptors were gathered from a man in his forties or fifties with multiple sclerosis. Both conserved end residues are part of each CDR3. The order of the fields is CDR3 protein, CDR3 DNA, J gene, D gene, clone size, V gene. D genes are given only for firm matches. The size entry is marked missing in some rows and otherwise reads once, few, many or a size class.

cdr3_aa: CASSPRDHYNEQFF
cdr3_nt: TGTGCCAGCAGCCCACGGGACCACTACAATGAGCAGTTCTTC
j_call: TRBJ2-1
d_call: -
clone_size: many
v_call: TRBV9

cdr3_aa: CASSFAGGDYNEQFF
cdr3_nt: TGTGCCAGCAGCTTCGCGGGGGGTGACTACAATGAGCAGTTCTTC
j_call: TRBJ2-1
d_call: TRBD2
clone_size: many
v_call: TRBV7-2

cdr3_aa: CASSLGQGNSPLNF
cdr3_nt: TGTGCCAGCAGTTTGGGGCAGGGGAATTCACCCCTCAACTTT
j_call: TRBJ1-6
d_call: -
clone_size: -
v_call: TRBV28

cdr3_aa: CASRQNSNQPQNF
cdr3_nt: TGTGCCAGCAGACAAAATAGCAATCAGCCCCAGAATTTT
j_call: TRBJ1-5
d_call: -
clone_size: many
v_call: TRBV28

cdr3_aa: CASSLAQDYGYTF
cdr3_nt: TGCGCCAGCAGCTTGGCACAGGACTATGGCTACACCTTC
j_call: TRBJ1-2
d_call: -
clone_size: many
v_call: TRBV5-1

cdr3_aa: CASSLQGDNSPLHF
cdr3_nt: TGCGCCAGCAGCTTACAGGGAGATAATTCACCCCTCCACTTT
j_call: TRBJ1-6
d_call: -
clone_size: many
v_call: TRBV5-1

cdr3_aa: CASSARQGPNEKLFF
cdr3_nt: TGCGCCAGCAGCGCTCGCCAGGGGCCAAATGAAAAACTGTTTTTT
j_call: TRBJ1-4
d_call: -
clone_size: -
v_call: TRBV5-1

cdr3_aa: CASIPPSGSYEQYF
cdr3_nt: TGTGCCAGCATTCCGCCTAGCGGCTCCTACGAGCAGTACTTC
j_call: TRBJ2-7
d_call: TRBD2
clone_size: -
v_call: TRBV7-9

cdr3_aa: CASSSLDQRGYTF
cdr3_nt: TGTGCCAGCAGTTCCCTCGACCAGAGAGGCTACACCTTC
j_call: TRBJ1-2
d_call: -
clone_size: -
v_call: TRBV12-3/TRBV12-4

cdr3_aa: CASSFLDQPQHF
cdr3_nt: TGTGCCAGCAGCTTCCTGGATCAGCCCCAGCATTTT
j_call: TRBJ1-5
d_call: -
clone_size: many
v_call: TRBV5-8

cdr3_aa: CAISVQAGGTEAFF
cdr3_nt: TGTGCCATCAGTGTACAGGCCGGAGGTACTGAAGCTTTCTTT
j_call: TRBJ1-1
d_call: -
clone_size: many
v_call: TRBV10-3

cdr3_aa: CSARVDTTNEKLFF
cdr3_nt: TGCAGTGCTAGAGTGGATACAACTAATGAAAAACTGTTTTTT
j_call: TRBJ1-4
d_call: -
clone_size: many
v_call: TRBV20-1